This passage covers 15 T cell receptor beta chains from one sample sequenced in a study of Ad26.COV2.S vaccination and SARS-CoV-2 variants. The protocol was immunoSEQ multiplex PCR, while the TCRdb copy is restricted to in-frame clones and leaves out a portion. The sample yields about 680,000 clones, 70% to 90% seen once. As to treatment: approximately 18 received Ad26.COV2.S at low or high dose, single or two shots; 5 received placebo; per-sample allocation not given. Repertoires come from day 63 after the first vaccine or placebo injection. The material sequenced was peripheral blood, taken in a trial of Ad26.COV2.S vaccine versus placebo. Receptors were obtained from a person aged 18-65 years who received the Ad26.COV2.S COVID-19 vaccine or a placebo.

The chain combines TRBV10-2 with TRBJ2-7, with 8 bases that match TRBD2. Unmatched junction bases numbered 4, after V lost 7 bases and J lost 2 bases. CDR1 and CDR2 (germline): WSHSY, SAAADI. CDR3 length equals 13 residues. CDR3 loop: CASMAGGTYEQYF. The CDR3, as DNA: TGCGCCAGCATGGCGGGAGGAACCTACGAGCAGTACTTC.

The chain uses TRBV6-5 and TRBJ1-1; D is unclear. Germline V lookup: CDR1 MNHEY, CDR2 SVGAGI. V was trimmed by 6 bases and J by 5 bases, leaving 13 bases between them. This CDR3 is 13 amino acids long. The CDR3 here is CASRGMVDTEAFF. CDR3 DNA sequence: TGTGCCAGCAGAGGGATGGTTGATACTGAAGCTTTCTTT.

This chain uses TRBV19 with TRBJ1-2; D may be TRBD1 (5 bases). V gave up 0 bases and J gave up 6 bases, with 17 bases separating them. The CDR3 spans 16 residues. Germline V lookup: CDR1 LNHDA, CDR2 SQIVND (reference sequence). CDR3 nucleotides: TGTGCCAGTAGTATAGACGGGGACGCTCCACAAAATGGCTACACCTTC. It is translated as CASSIDGDAPQNGYTF.

This clone was recorded a few times. This chain joins TRBV6-5 and TRBJ2-7; D is perhaps TRBD2 (6 bases). The CDR3 contains 12 residues. CDR1 and CDR2 from the germline V gene are MNHEY and SVGAGI. V lost 7 bases to trimming and J lost 5 bases, with 12 bases between them. DNA for the CDR3: TGTGCCAGCACGGGGGTACAGGACGAGCAGTACTTC. Its protein is CASTGVQDEQYF.

Regarding this clone: Additional DNA sequences in this sample encode the identical CDR3. The chain uses TRBV19 and TRBJ1-5; 8 nucleotides match TRBD1. CDR1 is LNHDA and CDR2 is SQIVND in the germline V gene (reference sequence). With 10 bases clipped from V and 3 bases from J, the junction kept 5 bases outside the gene matches. The CDR3 totals 13 residues. The CDR3 reads CATDRGSNQPQHF. The CDR3 bases are TGTGCCACCGACAGGGGATCCAATCAGCCCCAGCATTTT. Drawing the rest from reference TRBV19 and TRBJ1-5, the complete variable domain is DGGITQSPKYLFRKEGQNVTLSCEQNLNHDAMYWYRQDPGQGLRLIYYSQIVNDFQKGDIAEGYSVSREKKESFPLTVTSAQKNPTAFYLCATDRGSNQPQHFGDGTRLSIL.

This clone was seen just once. Within the sample, other DNA sequences also encode this same CDR3. V gene TRBV5-1 combines with J gene TRBJ1-2; TRBD1 aligns across 7 bases. The ends lost 0 bases at V and 2 bases at J; junction bases unmatched: 1. CDR3 length: 14 residues. The V gene's germline CDR1 is SGHRS and CDR2 YFSETQ. The DNA of the CDR3 is TGCGCCAGCAGCTTGGGACAGGGAAACTATGGCTACACCTTC. As protein: CASSLGQGNYGYTF.

This clone was recorded only once. This chain links TRBV5-1 with TRBJ2-6; TRBD2 agrees at 7 bases. After removal of 8 bases from V and 0 bases from J, the junction contained 11 bases not matched to a gene. This CDR3 has 17 amino acids. The germline V gene encodes CDR1 SGHRS and CDR2 YFSETQ. CDR3 sequence (DNA): TGCGCCAGTCTGCCGGGAGGATTAAACTCTGGGGCCAACGTCCTGACTTTC. Translated: CASLPGGLNSGANVLTF.

The genes are TRBV5-8 and TRBJ2-2, with D unclear. Deletions cut 1 base from V and 1 base from J, with 5 bases between. The length of the CDR3 is 14 residues. The germline V gene has CDR1 SGHTS and CDR2 YDEGEE. For the CDR3, the DNA is TGTGCCAGCAGCTTGATGAGGAACACCGGGGAGCTGTTTTTT. Translation: CASSLMRNTGELFF.

This sequence joins TRBV7-9 and TRBJ2-7; D tentatively reads TRBD1 or TRBD2 (5 bases each). This CDR3 comprises 14 residues. The germline V gene encodes CDR1 SEHNR and CDR2 FQNEAQ (reference sequence). Trimming removed 6 bases from V and 3 bases from J, with 15 bases in between. The CDR3 is CASSLVEGFYEQYF. For the CDR3, the DNA is TGTGCCAGCAGTTTGGTAGAGGGGTTCTACGAGCAGTACTTC.

This clone was detected many times. V and J are TRBV29-1 and TRBJ1-2, with D hard to call. The CDR3 is 11 residues long. V was trimmed by 5 bases and J by 5 bases, leaving 9 bases between them. Germline V gene data show CDR1 as SQVTM and CDR2 as ANQGSEA. DNA of the CDR3: TGCAGCGTTTTGGAGGGTTATGGCTACACCTTC. Its translation is CSVLEGYGYTF.

This clone was seen once. J is TRBJ1-1 and V is TRBV3-1 (or the pseudogene TRBV3-2), with D tentatively TRBD1 (6 bases). Germline V lookup: CDR1 LGHDT, CDR2 YNNKEL (reference sequence). The CDR3 has 13 residues. The V gene lost 3 bases and the J gene lost 6 bases, with 11 bases spanning the gap. The CDR3 bases are TGTGCCAGCAGCCATACCACAGGGTCTGAAGCTTTCTTT. Translated: CASSHTTGSEAFF.

The J gene is TRBJ1-3, the V gene TRBV5-1; D possibly corresponds to TRBD1 (5 bases). V was clipped by 4 bases and J by 3 bases, with 14 bases between them. This CDR3 has 15 amino acids. Germline V gene data show CDR1 as SGHRS and CDR2 as YFSETQ. CDR3 nucleotides: TGCGCCAGCAGCGTTGGGGACGACGTTGGAAACACCATATATTTT. Encoded protein: CASSVGDDVGNTIYF.

The V gene is TRBV14, the J gene TRBJ1-1; D perhaps matches TRBD1 (5 bases). Germline CDR1 is SGHDN and CDR2 is FVKESK. This CDR3 has 14 residues. Trimming stripped 4 bases from V and 0 bases from J, with 9 bases between. The CDR3 loop is CASSLGVLNTEAFF. The CDR3 region has the DNA TGTGCCAGCAGCCTAGGGGTGCTGAACACTGAAGCTTTCTTT.

This chain joins TRBV25-1 and TRBJ1-2; no reliable D call. V was pared by 0 bases and J by 2 bases, with 13 bases between. The CDR3 runs 16 residues. From germline, CDR1 is MGHDK and CDR2 SYGVNS. DNA of the CDR3: TGTGCCAGCAGTGAATATCGTGGCGGTGGGAACTATGGCTACACCTTC. This gives the protein CASSEYRGGGNYGYTF.

V usage is TRBV21-1 and J usage is TRBJ2-3. TRBV21-1 is assigned pseudogene status. This CDR3 is built from 15 residues. CDR3 DNA: TGTGCCAGCAGGGACGATGAGGTGGTTGGAGATACGCAGTATTTT. The encoded protein is CASRDDEVVGDTQYF.